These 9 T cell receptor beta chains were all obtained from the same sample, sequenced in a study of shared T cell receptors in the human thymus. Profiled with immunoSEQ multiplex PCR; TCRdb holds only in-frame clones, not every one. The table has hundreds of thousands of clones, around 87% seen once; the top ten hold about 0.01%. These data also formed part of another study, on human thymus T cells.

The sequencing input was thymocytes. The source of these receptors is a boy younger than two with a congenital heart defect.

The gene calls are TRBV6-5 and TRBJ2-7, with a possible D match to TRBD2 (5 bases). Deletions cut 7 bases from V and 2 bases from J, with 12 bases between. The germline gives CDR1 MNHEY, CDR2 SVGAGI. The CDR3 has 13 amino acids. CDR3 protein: CASKRVGAYEQYF. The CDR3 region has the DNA TGTGCCAGCAAGAGGGTTGGGGCCTACGAGCAGTACTTC.

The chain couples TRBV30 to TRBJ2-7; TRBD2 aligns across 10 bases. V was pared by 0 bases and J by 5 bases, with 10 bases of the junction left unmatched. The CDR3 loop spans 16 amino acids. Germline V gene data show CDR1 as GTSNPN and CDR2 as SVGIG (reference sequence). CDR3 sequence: CAWSVRKGLASDEQYF. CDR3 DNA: TGTGCCTGGAGTGTAAGGAAGGGACTAGCGAGCGACGAGCAGTACTTC.

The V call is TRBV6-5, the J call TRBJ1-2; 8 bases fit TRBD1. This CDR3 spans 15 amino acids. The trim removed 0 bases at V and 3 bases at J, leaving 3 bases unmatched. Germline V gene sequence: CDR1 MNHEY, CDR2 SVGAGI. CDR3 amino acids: CASSYSGRGHYGYTF. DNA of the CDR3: TGTGCCAGCAGTTACTCCGGCAGGGGGCACTATGGCTACACCTTC.

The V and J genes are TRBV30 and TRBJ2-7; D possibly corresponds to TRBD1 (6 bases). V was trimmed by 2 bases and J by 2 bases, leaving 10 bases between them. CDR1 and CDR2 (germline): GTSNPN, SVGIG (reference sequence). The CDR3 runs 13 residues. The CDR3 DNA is TGTGCCTGGAGTTCCAGGGGCGCCTACGAGCAGTACTTC. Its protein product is CAWSSRGAYEQYF.

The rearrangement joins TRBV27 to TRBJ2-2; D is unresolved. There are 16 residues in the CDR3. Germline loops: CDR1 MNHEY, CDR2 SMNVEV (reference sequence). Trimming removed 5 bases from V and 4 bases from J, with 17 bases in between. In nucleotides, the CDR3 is TGTGCCAGCAGTCCCCGGATCCCTCGAGGCACCGGGGAGCTGTTTTTT. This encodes CASSPRIPRGTGELFF.

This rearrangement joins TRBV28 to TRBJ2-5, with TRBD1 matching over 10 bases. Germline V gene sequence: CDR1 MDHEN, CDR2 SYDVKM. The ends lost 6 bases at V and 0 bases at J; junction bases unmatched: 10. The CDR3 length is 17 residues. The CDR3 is CASSDLGGQGYQETQYF. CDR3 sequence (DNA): TGTGCCAGCAGCGATTTAGGGGGACAGGGGTACCAAGAGACCCAGTACTTC.

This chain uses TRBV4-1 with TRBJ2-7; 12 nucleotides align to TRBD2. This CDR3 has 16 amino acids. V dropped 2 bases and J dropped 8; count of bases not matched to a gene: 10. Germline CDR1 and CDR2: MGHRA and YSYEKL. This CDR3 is CASSQPGGTSGYKQYF. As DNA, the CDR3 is TGCGCCAGCAGCCAACCAGGCGGGACTAGCGGGTACAAGCAGTACTTC.

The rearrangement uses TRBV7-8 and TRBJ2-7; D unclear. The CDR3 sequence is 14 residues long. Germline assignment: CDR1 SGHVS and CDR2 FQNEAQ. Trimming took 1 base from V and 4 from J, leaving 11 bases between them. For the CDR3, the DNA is TGTGCCAGCAGCTTAGGTGCAGAGAGGTACGAGCAGTACTTC. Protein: CASSLGAERYEQYF.

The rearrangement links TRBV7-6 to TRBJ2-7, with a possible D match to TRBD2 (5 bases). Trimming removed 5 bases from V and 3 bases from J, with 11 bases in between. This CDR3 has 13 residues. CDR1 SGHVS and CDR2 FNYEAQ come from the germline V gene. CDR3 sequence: CASSTGELYEQYF. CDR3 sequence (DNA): TGTGCCAGCAGCACCGGGGAGCTCTACGAGCAGTACTTC.